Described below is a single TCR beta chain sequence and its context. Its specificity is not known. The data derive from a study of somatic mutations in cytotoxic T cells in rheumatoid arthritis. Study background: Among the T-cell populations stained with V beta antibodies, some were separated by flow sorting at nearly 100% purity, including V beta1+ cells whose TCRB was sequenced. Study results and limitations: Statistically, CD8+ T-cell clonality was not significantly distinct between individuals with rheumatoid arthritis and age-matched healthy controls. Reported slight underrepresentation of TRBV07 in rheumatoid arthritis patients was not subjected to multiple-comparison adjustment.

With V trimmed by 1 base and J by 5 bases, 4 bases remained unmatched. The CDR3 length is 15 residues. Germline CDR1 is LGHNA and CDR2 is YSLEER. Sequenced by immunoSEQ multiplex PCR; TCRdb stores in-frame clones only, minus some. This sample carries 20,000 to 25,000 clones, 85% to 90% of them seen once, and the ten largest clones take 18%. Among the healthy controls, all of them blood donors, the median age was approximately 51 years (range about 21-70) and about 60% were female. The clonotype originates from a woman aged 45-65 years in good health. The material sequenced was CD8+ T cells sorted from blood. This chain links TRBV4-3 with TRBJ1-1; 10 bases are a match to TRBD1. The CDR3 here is CASSQGGTGVTEAFF. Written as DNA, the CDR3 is TGCGCCAGCAGCCAAGGGGGGACAGGGGTTACTGAAGCTTTCTTT.